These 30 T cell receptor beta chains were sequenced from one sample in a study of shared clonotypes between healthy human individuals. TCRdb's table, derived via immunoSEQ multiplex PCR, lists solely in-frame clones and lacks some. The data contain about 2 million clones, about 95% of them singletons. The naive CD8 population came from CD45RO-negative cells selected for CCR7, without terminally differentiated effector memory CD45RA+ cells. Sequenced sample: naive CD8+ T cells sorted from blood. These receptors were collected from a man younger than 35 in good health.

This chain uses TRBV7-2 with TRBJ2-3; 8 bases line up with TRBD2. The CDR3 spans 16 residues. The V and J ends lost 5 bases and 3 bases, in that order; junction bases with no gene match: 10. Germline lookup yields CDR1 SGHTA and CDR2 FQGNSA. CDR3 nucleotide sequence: TGTGCCAGCAGCCCTTTAGCGGGATGGGGTACAGATACGCAGTATTTT. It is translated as CASSPLAGWGTDTQYF.

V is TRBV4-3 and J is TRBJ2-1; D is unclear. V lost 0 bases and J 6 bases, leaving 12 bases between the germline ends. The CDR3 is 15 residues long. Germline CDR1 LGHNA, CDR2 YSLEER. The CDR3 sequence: CASSQDQGNPNEQFF. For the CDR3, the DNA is TGCGCCAGCAGCCAAGATCAAGGAAACCCCAATGAGCAGTTCTTC.

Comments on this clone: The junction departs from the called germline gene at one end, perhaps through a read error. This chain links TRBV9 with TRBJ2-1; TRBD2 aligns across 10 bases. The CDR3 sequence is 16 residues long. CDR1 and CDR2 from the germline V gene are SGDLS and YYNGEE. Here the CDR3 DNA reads TGTGCCAGCAGCGCCTGGACTAGCGGTAGGGGGAATGAACAGTTCTTC. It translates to CASSAWTSGRGNEQFF. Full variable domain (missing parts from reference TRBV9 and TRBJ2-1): DSGVTQTPKHLITATGQRVTLRCSPRSGDLSVYWYQQSLDQGLQFLIQYYNGEERAKGNILERFSAQQFPDLHSELNLSSLELGDSALYFCASSAWTSGRGNEQFFGPGTRLTVL.

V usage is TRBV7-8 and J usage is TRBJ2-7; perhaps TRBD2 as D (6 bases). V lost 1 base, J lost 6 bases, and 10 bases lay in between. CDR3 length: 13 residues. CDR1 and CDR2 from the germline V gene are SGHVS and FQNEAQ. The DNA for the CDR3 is TGTGCCAGCAGCTTAGGGGGGGACGTCGAGCAGTACTTC. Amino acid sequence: CASSLGGDVEQYF.

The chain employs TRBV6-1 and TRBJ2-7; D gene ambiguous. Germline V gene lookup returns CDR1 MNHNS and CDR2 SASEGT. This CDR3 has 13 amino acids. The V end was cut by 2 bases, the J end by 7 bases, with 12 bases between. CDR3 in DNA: TGTGCCAGCAGTGAACCCGCCCACTTTGAGCAGTACTTC. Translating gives CASSEPAHFEQYF.

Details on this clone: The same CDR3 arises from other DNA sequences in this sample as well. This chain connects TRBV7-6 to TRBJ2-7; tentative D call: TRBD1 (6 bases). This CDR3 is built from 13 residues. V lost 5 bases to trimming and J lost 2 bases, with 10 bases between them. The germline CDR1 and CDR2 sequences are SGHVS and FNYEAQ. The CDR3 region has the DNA TGTGCCAGCAGCCTACGGACAGCCTACGAGCAGTACTTC. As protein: CASSLRTAYEQYF.

This chain's CDR3 is CASSEYSGGSEQYF. CDR3 sequence (DNA): TGTGCCAGCAGTGAATATTCAGGGGGGAGTGAGCAGTACTTC. The chain employs TRBV6-1 and TRBJ2-7; a possible D gene is TRBD1 (7 bases). This CDR3 is built from 14 residues. In germline, CDR1 is MNHNS, CDR2 SASEGT. V shed 2 bases and J shed 7 bases, with 15 bases lying between them.

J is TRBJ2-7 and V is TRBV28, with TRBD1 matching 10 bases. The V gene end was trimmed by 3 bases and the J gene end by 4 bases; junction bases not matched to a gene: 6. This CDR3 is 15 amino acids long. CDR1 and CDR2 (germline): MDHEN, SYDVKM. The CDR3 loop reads CASSFAGTGVYEQYF. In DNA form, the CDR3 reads TGTGCCAGCAGTTTTGCCGGGACAGGGGTTTACGAGCAGTACTTC.

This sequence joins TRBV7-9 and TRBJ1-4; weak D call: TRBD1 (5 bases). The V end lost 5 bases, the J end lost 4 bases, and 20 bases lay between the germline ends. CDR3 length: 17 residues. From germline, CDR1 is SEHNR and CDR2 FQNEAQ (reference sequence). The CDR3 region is CASSPKAQGPYNEKLFF. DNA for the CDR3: TGTGCCAGCAGCCCCAAGGCCCAGGGACCCTATAATGAAAAACTGTTTTTT. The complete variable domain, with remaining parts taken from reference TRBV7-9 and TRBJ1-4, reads DTGVSQNPRHKITKRGQNVTFRCDPISEHNRLYWYRQTLGQGPEFLTYFQNEAQLEKSRLLSDRFSAERPKGSFSTLEIQRTEQGDSAMYLCASSPKAQGPYNEKLFFGSGTQLSVL.

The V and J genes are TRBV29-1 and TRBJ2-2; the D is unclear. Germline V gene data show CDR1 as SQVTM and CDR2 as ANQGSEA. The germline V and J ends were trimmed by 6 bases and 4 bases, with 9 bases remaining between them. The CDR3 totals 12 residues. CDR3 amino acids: CSVALSTGELFF. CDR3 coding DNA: TGCAGCGTCGCATTATCCACCGGGGAGCTGTTTTTT.

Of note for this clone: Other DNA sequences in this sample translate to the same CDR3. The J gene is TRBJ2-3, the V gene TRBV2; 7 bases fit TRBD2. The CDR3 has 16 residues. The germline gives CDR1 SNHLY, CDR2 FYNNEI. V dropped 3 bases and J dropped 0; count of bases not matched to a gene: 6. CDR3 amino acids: CASSDFGGTSTDTQYF. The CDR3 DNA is TGTGCCAGCAGTGATTTCGGGGGGACTAGCACAGATACGCAGTATTTT. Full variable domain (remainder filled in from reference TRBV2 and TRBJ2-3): EPEVTQTPSHQVTQMGQEVILRCVPISNHLYFYWYRQILGQKVEFLVSFYNNEISEKSEIFDDQFSVERPDGSNFTLKIRSTKLEDSAMYFCASSDFGGTSTDTQYFGPGTRLTVL.

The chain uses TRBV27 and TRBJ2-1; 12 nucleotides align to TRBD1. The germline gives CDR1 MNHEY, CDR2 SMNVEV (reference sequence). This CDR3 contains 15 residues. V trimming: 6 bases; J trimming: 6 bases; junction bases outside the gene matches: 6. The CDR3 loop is CASRVGTGGSNEQFF. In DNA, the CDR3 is TGTGCCAGCAGAGTAGGGACAGGGGGCTCCAATGAGCAGTTCTTC.

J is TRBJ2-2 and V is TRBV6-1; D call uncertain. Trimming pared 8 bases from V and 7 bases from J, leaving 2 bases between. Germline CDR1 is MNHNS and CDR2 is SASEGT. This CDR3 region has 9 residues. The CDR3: CASGGELFF. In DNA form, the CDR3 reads TGTGCCAGCGGCGGGGAGCTGTTTTTT.

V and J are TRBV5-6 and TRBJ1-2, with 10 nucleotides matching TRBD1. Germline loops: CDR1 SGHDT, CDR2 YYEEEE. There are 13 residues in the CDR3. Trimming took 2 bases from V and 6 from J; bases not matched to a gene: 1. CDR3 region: CASSFGTGDGYTF. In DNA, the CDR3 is TGTGCCAGCAGCTTCGGGACAGGGGATGGCTACACCTTC.

CDR3 region: CAWSVLGAPLHF. Written as DNA, the CDR3 is TGTGCCTGGAGTGTACTGGGAGCACCCCTCCACTTT. The chain has TRBV30 and TRBJ1-6; no firm D call. Germline assignment: CDR1 GTSNPN and CDR2 SVGIG (reference sequence). This CDR3 has 12 amino acids. Trimming left V 0 bases short and J 11 bases short, with 8 bases between.

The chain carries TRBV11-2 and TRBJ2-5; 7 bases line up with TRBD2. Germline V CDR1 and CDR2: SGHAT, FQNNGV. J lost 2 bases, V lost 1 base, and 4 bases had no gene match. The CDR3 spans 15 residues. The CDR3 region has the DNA TGTGCCAGCAGCTTAGTAGCGGGCCCGCAAGAGACCCAGTACTTC. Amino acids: CASSLVAGPQETQYF.

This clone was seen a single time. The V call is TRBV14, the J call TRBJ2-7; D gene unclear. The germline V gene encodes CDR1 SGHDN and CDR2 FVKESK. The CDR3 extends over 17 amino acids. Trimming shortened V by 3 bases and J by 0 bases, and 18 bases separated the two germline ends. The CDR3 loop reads CASSQGFRWSSSYEQYF. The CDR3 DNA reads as TGTGCCAGCAGCCAGGGATTCAGATGGTCTAGCTCCTACGAGCAGTACTTC.

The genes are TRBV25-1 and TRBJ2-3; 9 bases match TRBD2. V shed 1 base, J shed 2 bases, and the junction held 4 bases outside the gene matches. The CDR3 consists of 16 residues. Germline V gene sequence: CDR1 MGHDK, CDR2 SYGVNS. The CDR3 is CASSELIAGDTDTQYF. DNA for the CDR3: TGTGCCAGCAGTGAATTGATAGCGGGAGACACAGATACGCAGTATTTT.

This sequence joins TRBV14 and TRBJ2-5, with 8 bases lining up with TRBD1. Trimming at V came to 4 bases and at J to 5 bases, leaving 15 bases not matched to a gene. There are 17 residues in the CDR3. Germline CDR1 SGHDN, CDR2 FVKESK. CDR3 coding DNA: TGTGCCAGCAGCCTTGGGACGGACAGGGAGTATAGGGAGACCCAGTACTTC. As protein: CASSLGTDREYRETQYF.

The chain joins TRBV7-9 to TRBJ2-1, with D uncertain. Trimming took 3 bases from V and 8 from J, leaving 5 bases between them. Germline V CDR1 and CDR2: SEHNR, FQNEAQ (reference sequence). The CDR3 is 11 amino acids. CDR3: CASSFNYEQFF. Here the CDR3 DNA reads TGTGCCAGCAGCTTTAATTATGAGCAGTTCTTC.

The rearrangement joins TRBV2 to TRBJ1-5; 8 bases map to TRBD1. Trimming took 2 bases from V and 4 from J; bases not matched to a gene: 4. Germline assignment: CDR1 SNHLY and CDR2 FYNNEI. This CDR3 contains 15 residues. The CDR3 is CASSETGGGNQPQHF. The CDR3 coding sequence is TGTGCCAGCAGTGAAACAGGGGGAGGGAATCAGCCCCAGCATTTT.

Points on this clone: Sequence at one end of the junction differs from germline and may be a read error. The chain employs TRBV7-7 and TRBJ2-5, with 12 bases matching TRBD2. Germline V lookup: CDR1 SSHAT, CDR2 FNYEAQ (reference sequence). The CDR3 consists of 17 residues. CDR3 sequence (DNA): TGTGCTAGCAGCACCTGGACTAGCGGGGTCACCGAAGAGACCCAGTACTTC. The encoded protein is CASSTWTSGVTEETQYF.

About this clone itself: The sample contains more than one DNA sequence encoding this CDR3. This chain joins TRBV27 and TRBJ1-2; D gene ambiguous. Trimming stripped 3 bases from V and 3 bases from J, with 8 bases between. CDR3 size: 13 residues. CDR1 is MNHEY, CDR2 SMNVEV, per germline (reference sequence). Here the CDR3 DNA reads TGTGCCAGCAGTTTGAGGAGGGACTATGGCTACACCTTC. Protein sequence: CASSLRRDYGYTF.

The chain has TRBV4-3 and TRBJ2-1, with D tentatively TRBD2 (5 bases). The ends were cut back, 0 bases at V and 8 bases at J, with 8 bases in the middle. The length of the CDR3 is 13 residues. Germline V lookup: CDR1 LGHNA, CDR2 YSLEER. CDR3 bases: TGCGCCAGCAGCCAAGATGGAGGCGATGAGCAGTTCTTC. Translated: CASSQDGGDEQFF.

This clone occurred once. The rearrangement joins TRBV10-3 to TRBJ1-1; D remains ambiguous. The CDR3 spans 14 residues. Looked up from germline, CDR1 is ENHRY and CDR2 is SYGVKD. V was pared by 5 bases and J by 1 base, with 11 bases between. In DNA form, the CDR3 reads TGTGCCATCAGTATGGACGGACGGAACACTGAAGCTTTCTTT. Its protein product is CAISMDGRNTEAFF.

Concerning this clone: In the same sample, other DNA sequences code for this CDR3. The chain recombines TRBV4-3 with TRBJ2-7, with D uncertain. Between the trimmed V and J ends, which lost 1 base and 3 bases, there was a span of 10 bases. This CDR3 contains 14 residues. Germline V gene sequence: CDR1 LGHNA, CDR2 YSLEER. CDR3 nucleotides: TGCGCCAGCAGCCAAGGGTCGGGTAACTACGAGCAGTACTTC. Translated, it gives CASSQGSGNYEQYF.

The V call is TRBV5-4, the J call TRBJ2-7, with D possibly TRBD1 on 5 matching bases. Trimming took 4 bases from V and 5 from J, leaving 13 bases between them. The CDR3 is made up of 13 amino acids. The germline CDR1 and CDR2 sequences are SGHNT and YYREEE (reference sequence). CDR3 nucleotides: TGTGCCAGCAGCCCCCTAGGGGCTCACGAGCAGTACTTC. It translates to CASSPLGAHEQYF.

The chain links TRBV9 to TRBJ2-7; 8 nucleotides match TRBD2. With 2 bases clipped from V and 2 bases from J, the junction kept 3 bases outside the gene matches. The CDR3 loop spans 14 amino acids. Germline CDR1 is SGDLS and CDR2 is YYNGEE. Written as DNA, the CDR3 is TGTGCCAGCAGCGTCTCGGGACTAGCCTACGAGCAGTACTTC. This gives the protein CASSVSGLAYEQYF.

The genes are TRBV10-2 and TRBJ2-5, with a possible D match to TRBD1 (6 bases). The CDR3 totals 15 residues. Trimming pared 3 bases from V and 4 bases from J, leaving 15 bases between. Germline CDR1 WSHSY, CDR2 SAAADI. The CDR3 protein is CASSEGTLGGETQYF. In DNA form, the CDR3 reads TGCGCCAGCAGTGAAGGGACATTAGGTGGAGAGACCCAGTACTTC.

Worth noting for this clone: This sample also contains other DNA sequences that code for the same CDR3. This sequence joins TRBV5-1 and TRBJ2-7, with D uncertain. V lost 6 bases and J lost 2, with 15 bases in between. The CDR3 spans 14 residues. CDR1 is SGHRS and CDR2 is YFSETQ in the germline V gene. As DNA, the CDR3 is TGCGCCAGCACCTTTGTGACGGGTGCCTACGAGCAGTACTTC. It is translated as CASTFVTGAYEQYF.